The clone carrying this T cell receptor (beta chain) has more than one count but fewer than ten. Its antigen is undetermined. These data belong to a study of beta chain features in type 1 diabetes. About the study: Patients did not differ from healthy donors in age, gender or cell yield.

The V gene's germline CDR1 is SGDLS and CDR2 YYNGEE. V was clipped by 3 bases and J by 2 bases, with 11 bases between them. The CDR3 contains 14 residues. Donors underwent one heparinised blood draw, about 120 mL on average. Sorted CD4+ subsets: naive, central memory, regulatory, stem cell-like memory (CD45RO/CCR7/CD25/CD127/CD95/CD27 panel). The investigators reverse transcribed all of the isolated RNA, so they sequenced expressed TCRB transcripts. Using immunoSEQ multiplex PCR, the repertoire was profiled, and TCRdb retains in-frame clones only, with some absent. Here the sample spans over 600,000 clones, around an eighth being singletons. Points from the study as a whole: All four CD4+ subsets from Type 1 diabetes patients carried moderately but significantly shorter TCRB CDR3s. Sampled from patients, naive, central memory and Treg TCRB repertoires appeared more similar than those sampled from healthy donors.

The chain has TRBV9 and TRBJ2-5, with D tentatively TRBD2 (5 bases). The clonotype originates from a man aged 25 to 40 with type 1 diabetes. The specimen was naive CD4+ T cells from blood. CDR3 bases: TGTGCCAGCAGCGCAGGAGGATTTCAAGAGACCCAGTACTTC. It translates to CASSAGGFQETQYF.